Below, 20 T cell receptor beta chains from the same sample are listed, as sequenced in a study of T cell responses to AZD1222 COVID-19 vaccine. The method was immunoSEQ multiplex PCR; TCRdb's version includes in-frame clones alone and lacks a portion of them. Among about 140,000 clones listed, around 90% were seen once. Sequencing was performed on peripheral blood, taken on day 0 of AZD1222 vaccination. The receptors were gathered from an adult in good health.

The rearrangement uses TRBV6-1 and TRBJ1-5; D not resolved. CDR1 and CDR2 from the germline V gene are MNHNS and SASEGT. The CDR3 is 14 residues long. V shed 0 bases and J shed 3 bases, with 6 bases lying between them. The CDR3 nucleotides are TGTGCCAGCAGTGAAGCTAGGAACAATCAGCCCCAGCATTTT. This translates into CASSEARNNQPQHF.

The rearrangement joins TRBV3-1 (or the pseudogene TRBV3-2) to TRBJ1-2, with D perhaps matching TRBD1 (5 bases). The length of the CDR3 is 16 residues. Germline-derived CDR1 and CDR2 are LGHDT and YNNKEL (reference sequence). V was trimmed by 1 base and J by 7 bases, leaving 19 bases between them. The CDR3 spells CASSQGGWAPEGGYTF. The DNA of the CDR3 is TGTGCCAGCAGCCAAGGGGGCTGGGCTCCGGAGGGTGGCTACACCTTC.

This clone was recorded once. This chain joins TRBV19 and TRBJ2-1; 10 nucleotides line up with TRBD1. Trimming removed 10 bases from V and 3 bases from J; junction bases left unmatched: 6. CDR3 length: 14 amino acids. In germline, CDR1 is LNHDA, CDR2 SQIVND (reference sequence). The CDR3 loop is CATSRDRGYNEQFF. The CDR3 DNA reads TGTGCCACCTCCCGGGACAGGGGCTACAATGAGCAGTTCTTC.

The CDR3 region is CASSLNGRTEAFF. The DNA of the CDR3 is TGTGCCAGCAGCTTAAATGGGAGGACTGAAGCTTTCTTT. The J gene is TRBJ1-1, the V gene TRBV7-3, with no clear D. Germline-derived CDR1 and CDR2 are SGHTA and FQGTGA. Trimming stripped 1 base from V and 5 bases from J, with 8 bases between. CDR3 size: 13 residues.

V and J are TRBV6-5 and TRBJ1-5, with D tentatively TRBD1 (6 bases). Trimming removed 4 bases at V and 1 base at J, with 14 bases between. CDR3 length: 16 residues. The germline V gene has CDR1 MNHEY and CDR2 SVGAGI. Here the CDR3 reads CASSLTGPESNQPQHF. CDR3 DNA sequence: TGTGCCAGCAGTTTAACAGGGCCGGAGAGCAATCAGCCCCAGCATTTT.

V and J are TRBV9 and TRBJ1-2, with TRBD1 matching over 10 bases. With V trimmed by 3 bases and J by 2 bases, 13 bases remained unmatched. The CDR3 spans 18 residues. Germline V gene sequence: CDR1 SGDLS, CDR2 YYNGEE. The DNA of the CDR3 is TGTGCCAGCAGCGGCCAACGTCTTCGGGACAGGGGAAACTATGGCTACACCTTC. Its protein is CASSGQRLRDRGNYGYTF.

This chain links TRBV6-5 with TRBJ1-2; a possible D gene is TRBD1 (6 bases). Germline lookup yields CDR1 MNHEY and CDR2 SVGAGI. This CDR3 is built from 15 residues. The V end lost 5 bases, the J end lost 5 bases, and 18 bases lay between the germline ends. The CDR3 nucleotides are TGTGCCAGCAGTCGGACAGCCCCCTTGAGTTATGGCTACACCTTC. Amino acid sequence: CASSRTAPLSYGYTF.

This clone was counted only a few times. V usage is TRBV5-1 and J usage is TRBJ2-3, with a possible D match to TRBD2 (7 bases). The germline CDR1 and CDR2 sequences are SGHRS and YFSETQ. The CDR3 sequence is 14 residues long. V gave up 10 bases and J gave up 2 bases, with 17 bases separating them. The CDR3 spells CASERDIDTDTQYF. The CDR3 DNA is TGCGCCTCGGAGCGGGACATCGACACAGATACGCAGTATTTT.

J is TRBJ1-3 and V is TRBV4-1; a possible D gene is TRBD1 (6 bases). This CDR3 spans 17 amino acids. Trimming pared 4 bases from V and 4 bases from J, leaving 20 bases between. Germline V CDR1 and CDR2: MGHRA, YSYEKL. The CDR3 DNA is TGCGCCAGCAGCCCCGGGGGGGCGAGGGAAGCAGGAAACACCATATATTTT. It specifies CASSPGGAREAGNTIYF.

CDR3 bases: TGCGCCAGCAGCCCGCGGGCGAGCGGGAGGGCCCTTTCCTACAATGAGCAGTTCTTC. It codes for CASSPRASGRALSYNEQFF. The V gene is TRBV4-1, the J gene TRBJ2-1; 10 bases align to TRBD2. Germline V gene lookup returns CDR1 MGHRA and CDR2 YSYEKL. The CDR3 is 19 amino acids. V trimming: 4 bases; J trimming: 1 base; junction bases outside the gene matches: 13.

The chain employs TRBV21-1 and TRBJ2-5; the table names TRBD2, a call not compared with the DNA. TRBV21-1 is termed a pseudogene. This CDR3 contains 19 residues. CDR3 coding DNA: TGTGCCAGCGCCAAGAGCGGTCGGCCTAACGATTGGGTGGGAGAGACCCAGTACTTC. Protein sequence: CASAKSGRPNDWVGETQYF.

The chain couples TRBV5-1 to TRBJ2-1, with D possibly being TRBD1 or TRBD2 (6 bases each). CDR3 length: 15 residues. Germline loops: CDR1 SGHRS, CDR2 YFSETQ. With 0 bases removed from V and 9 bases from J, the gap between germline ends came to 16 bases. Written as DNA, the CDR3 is TGCGCCAGCAGCTTGGCCGGGGGCTTTTTCACTGAGCAGTTCTTC. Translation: CASSLAGGFFTEQFF.

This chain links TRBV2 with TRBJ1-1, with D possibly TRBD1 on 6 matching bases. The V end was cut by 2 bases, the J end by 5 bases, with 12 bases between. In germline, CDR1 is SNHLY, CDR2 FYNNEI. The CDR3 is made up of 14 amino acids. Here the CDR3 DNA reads TGTGCCAGCAGTGAAAGGGGGGTAGGGACTGAAGCTTTCTTT. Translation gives CASSERGVGTEAFF.

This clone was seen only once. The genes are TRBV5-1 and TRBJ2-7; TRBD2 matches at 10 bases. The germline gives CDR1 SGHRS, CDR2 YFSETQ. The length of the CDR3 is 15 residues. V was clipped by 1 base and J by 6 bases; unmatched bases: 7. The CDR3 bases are TGCGCCAGCAGCTTGCACGCTAGCGGGAGAAGCGAGCAGTACTTC. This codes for CASSLHASGRSEQYF.

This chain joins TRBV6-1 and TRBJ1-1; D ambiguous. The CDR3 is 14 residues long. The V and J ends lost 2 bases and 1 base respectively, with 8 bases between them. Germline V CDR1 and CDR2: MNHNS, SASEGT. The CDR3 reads CASSEPGRNTEAFF. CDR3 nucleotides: TGTGCCAGCAGTGAACCCGGAAGGAACACTGAAGCTTTCTTT.

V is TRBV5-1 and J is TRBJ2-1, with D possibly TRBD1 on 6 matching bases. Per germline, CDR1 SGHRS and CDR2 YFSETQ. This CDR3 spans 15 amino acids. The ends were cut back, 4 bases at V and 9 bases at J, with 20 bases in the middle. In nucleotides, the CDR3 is TGCGCCAGCAGCGCCGCGACAGGTTCGGTCAGTGAGCAGTTCTTC. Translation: CASSAATGSVSEQFF.

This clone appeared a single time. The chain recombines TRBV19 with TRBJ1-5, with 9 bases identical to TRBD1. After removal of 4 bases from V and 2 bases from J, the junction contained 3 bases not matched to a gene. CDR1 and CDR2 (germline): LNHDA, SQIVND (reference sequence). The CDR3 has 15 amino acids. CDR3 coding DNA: TGTGCCAGTAGTAGAGACAGGGGGGGCAATCAGCCCCAGCATTTT. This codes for CASSRDRGGNQPQHF.

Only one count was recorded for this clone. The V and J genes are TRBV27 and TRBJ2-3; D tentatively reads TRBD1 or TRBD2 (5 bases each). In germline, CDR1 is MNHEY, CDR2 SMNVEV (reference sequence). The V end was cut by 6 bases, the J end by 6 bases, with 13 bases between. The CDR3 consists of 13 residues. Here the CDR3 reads CASRGVGSDTQYF. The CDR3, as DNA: TGTGCCAGCAGGGGGGTGGGTTCGGATACGCAGTATTTT.

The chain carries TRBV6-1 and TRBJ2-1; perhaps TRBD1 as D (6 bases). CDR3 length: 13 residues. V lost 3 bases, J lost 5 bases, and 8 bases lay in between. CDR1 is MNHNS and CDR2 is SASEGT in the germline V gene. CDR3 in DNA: TGTGCCAGCAGTGAGCAGGGGAACAATGAGCAGTTCTTC. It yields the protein CASSEQGNNEQFF.

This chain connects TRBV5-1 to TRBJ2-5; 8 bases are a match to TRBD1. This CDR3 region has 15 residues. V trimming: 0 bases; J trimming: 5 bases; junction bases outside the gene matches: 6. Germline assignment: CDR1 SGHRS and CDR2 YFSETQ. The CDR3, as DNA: TGCGCCAGCAGCTTGGCGGGGACAGGTGGGGAGACCCAGTACTTC. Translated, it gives CASSLAGTGGETQYF.